One and the same sample provided the 6 T cell receptor beta chains below, sequenced in a study of T cell responses to AZD1222 COVID-19 vaccine. The table came from immunoSEQ multiplex PCR; TCRdb's copy has only in-frame clones and leaves some out. Here the sample spans about 130,000 clones, 88% being singletons. The sample consisted of peripheral blood, taken on day 0 of AZD1222 vaccination. All receptors derive from an adult in good health.

The rearrangement joins TRBV5-5 to TRBJ2-7, with D tentatively TRBD1 (6 bases). Germline CDR1 and CDR2: SGHKS and YYEKEE (reference sequence). Trimming left V 3 bases short and J 3 bases short, with 10 bases between. The CDR3 loop spans 13 amino acids. The CDR3 sequence: CASSSQGLYEQYF. The CDR3 bases are TGTGCCAGCAGCTCGCAGGGGCTCTACGAGCAGTACTTC. Using reference TRBV5-5 and TRBJ2-7 for the parts outside the CDR3, the full variable domain is DAGVTQSPTHLIKTRGQQVTLRCSPISGHKSVSWYQQVLGQGPQFIFQYYEKEERGRGNFPDRFSARQFPNYSSELNVNALLLGDSALYLCASSSQGLYEQYFGPGTRLTVT.

This chain links TRBV9 with TRBJ2-1; D may be TRBD2 (6 bases). Looked up from germline, CDR1 is SGDLS and CDR2 is YYNGEE. Trimming took off 2 bases at V and 9 bases at J, with 9 bases between the two ends. There are 12 residues in the CDR3. The CDR3, as DNA: TGTGCCAGCAGCGTGGAGGGCGGTGAGCAGTTCTTC. Translating gives CASSVEGGEQFF.

This chain connects TRBV6-2 or TRBV6-3 to TRBJ2-7; the D call may be TRBD1 or TRBD2 (6 bases each). This CDR3 region has 16 residues. Germline V gene lookup returns CDR1 MNHEY and CDR2 SVGEGT. The germline V and J ends were trimmed by 3 bases and 2 bases, with 17 bases remaining between them. The CDR3 reads CASSYPGASPPYEQYF. The CDR3 DNA follows: TGTGCCAGCAGTTATCCGGGGGCTAGTCCCCCCTACGAGCAGTACTTC.

The chain combines TRBV5-1 with TRBJ2-7; 9 nucleotides align to TRBD1. Per germline, CDR1 SGHRS and CDR2 YFSETQ. CDR3 length equals 16 residues. V lost 1 base, J lost 2 bases, and 7 bases stayed unmatched. The DNA for the CDR3 is TGCGCCAGCAGCTTGCACGGGACAGGGACCGCCTACGAGCAGTACTTC. Residues: CASSLHGTGTAYEQYF.

The J gene is TRBJ2-3, the V gene TRBV7-2, with 9 bases fitting TRBD2. The junction had 10 bases not matched to a gene; V was cut back by 3 bases and J by 6 bases. The CDR3 is 16 amino acids. Germline loops: CDR1 SGHTA, CDR2 FQGNSA. CDR3 protein: CASSLVAAGGADTQYF. The CDR3 nucleotides are TGTGCCAGCAGCTTGGTCGCGGCGGGAGGGGCGGATACGCAGTATTTT.

This rearrangement joins TRBV27 to TRBJ1-1; D is ambiguous. V shed 7 bases and J shed 3 bases, with 15 bases lying between them. The CDR3 extends over 14 amino acids. CDR1 MNHEY and CDR2 SMNVEV come from the germline V gene (reference sequence). The DNA for the CDR3 is TGTGCCAGCACCCTCCCGGTCGCCGACACTGAAGCTTTCTTT. As protein: CASTLPVADTEAFF.